This entry lists 11 T cell receptor beta chains sequenced from one sample in a study of monozygotic twins with inflammatory bowel disease. TCRdb reprocessed the 5' RACE reads; each CDR3 protein has one entry and no DNA is given. This sample's table reports 310,000 or so distinct CDR3 sequences. The sample was blood. The receptors come from a human donor with ulcerative colitis or Crohn's disease, or a healthy co-twin of an affected twin (not recorded which).

The chain recombines TRBV14 with TRBJ1-2; TCRdb's D gene call, TRBD1, goes unchecked for lack of DNA. This CDR3 is built from 13 residues. Germline-derived CDR1 and CDR2 are SGHDN and FVKESK. CDR3 amino acids: CASSPGGTYGYTF.

The rearrangement joins TRBV19 to TRBJ2-1; as DNA is missing, the TRBD1 call by TCRdb cannot be tested. Germline CDR1 is LNHDA and CDR2 is SQIVND (reference sequence). This CDR3 contains 14 residues. The chain's CDR3 is CASSPSAAYNEQFF.

The gene calls are TRBV28 and TRBJ1-4. Germline V gene lookup returns CDR1 MDHEN and CDR2 SYDVKM. The CDR3 length is 14 residues. CDR3 sequence: CASTGQDGSEKLFF.

The chain recombines TRBV20-1 with TRBJ1-5; the TCRdb D gene call, TRBD1, has no DNA to confirm it. There are 14 residues in the CDR3. The germline V gene encodes CDR1 DFQATT and CDR2 SNEGSKA (reference sequence). CDR3 residues: CSAPGVEGGQPQHF.

The chain joins TRBV28 to TRBJ1-1; checking the TCRdb D call of TRBD1 is not possible without DNA. Germline values: CDR1 MDHEN, CDR2 SYDVKM. The CDR3 has 14 residues. The CDR3 loop is CASSFEGARSRAFF.

The CDR3 loop is CASSSAQGGSYEQYF. The chain has TRBV5-1 and TRBJ2-7; the TCRdb D gene call, TRBD1, has no DNA to confirm it. The germline V gene has CDR1 SGHRS and CDR2 YFSETQ. This CDR3 has 15 residues.

The V gene is TRBV11-2, the J gene TRBJ2-3. CDR3 length: 14 amino acids. The V gene's germline CDR1 is SGHAT and CDR2 FQNNGV. The CDR3 loop is CASSLDRDTDTQYF.

This chain connects TRBV29-1 to TRBJ2-2; checking the TCRdb D call of TRBD2 is not possible without DNA. Looked up from germline, CDR1 is SQVTM and CDR2 is ANQGSEA. CDR3 length: 14 amino acids. The CDR3 sequence is CSVRTSQNTGELFF.

The chain recombines TRBV7-2 with TRBJ1-6. Germline V gene lookup returns CDR1 SGHTA and CDR2 FQGNSA. The CDR3 spans 14 residues. The CDR3 sequence is CASSLSVGGSPLHF.

The chain joins TRBV5-1 to TRBJ2-7; as DNA is missing, the TRBD1 call by TCRdb cannot be tested. Germline V CDR1 and CDR2: SGHRS, YFSETQ. This CDR3 is built from 15 residues. CDR3 region: CASRTLPGQHYEQYF.

This rearrangement joins TRBV6-1 to TRBJ1-4. This CDR3 has 14 residues. Looked up from germline, CDR1 is MNHNS and CDR2 is SASEGT. CDR3 protein: CASSPSRRDSKLFF.